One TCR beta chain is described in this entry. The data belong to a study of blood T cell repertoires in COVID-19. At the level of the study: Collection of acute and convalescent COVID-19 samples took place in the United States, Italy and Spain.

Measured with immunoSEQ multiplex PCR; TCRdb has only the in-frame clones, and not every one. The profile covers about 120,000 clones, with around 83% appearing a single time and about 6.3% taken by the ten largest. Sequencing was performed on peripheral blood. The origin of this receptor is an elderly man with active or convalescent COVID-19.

CDR3 coding DNA: TGTGCCAGTATTAAGTCCCAGGGGACTAACTATGGCTACACCTTC. Translating gives CASIKSQGTNYGYTF. The chain has TRBV19 and TRBJ1-2, with a possible D match to TRBD1 (6 bases). Germline V CDR1 and CDR2: LNHDA, SQIVND (reference sequence). CDR3 length: 15 residues. V was cut by 7 bases and J by 0 bases, with 15 bases left in between.